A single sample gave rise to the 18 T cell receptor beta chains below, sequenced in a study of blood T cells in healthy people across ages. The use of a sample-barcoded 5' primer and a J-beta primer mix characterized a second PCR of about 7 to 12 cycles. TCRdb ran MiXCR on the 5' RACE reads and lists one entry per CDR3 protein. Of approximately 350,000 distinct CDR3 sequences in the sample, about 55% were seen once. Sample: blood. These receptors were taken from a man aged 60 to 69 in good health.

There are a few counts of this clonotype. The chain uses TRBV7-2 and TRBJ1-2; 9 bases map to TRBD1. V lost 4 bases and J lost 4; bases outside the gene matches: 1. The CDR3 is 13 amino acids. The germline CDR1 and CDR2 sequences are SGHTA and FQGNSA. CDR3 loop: CASSSGQGYGYTF. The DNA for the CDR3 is TGTGCCAGCAGCTCGGGACAGGGCTATGGCTACACCTTC. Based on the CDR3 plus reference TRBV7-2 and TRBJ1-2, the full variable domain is GAGVSQSPSNKVTEKGKDVELRCDPISGHTALYWYRQSLGQGLEFLIYFQGNSAPDKSGLPSDRFSAERTGGSVSTLTIQRTQQEDSAVYLCASSSGQGYGYTFGSGTRLTVV.

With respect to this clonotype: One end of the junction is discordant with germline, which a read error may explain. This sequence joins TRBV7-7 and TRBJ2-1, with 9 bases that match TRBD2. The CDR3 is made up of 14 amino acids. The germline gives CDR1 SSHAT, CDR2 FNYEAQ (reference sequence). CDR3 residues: CASSLESAGGEQFF. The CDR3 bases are TGTGCTAGCAGCTTAGAGTCGGCGGGGGGGGAGCAGTTCTTC.

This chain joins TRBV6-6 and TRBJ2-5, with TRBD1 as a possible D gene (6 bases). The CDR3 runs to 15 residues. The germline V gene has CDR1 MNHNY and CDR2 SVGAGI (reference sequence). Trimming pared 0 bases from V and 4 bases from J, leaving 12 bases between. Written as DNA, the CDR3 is TGTGCCAGCAGTTACTCGACTCGCAGGGGAGAGACCCAGTACTTC. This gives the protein CASSYSTRRGETQYF.

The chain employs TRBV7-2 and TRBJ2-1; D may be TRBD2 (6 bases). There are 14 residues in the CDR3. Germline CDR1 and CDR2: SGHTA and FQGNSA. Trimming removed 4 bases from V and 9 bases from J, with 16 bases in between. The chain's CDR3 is CASSSGPAGFEQFF. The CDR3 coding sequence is TGTGCCAGCAGCTCAGGCCCGGCGGGATTTGAGCAGTTCTTC.

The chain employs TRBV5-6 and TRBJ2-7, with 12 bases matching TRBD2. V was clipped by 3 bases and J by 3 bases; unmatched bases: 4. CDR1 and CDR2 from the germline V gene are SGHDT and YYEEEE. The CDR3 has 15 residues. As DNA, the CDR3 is TGTGCCAGCAGCTCCCTAGCGGGAGGGAACTACGAGCAGTACTTC. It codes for CASSSLAGGNYEQYF. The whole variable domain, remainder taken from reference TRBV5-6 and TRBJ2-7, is DAGVTQSPTHLIKTRGQQVTLRCSPKSGHDTVSWYQQALGQGPQFIFQYYEEEERQRGNFPDRFSGHQFPNYSSELNVNALLLGDSALYLCASSSLAGGNYEQYFGPGTRLTVT.

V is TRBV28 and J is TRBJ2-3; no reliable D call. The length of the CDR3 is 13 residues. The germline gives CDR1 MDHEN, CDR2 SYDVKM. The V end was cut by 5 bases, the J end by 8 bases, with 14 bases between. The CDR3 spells CASSVGYIGTQYF. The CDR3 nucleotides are TGTGCCAGCAGTGTAGGGTACATCGGTACGCAGTATTTT.

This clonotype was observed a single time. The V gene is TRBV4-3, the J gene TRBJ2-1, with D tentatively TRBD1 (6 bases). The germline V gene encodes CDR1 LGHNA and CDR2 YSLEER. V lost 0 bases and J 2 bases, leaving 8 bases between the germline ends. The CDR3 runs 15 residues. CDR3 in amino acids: CASSQEGTTYNEQFF. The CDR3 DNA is TGCGCCAGCAGCCAAGAAGGGACAACCTACAATGAGCAGTTCTTC.

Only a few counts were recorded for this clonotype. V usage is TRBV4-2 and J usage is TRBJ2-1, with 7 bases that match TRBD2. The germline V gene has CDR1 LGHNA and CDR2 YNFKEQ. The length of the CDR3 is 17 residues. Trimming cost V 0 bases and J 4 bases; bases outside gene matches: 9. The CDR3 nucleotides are TGTGCCAGCAGCCAAGAAGGAGGGAGGGCCCAGTACAATGAGCAGTTCTTC. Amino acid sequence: CASSQEGGRAQYNEQFF.

CDR3 region: CASSQLGVAGTQYF. The CDR3 bases are TGTGCCAGCAGCCAACTCGGGGTCGCTGGGACCCAGTACTTC. V is TRBV14 and J is TRBJ2-5; a possible D gene is TRBD2 (5 bases). The CDR3 sequence is 14 residues long. The germline V gene has CDR1 SGHDN and CDR2 FVKESK. V lost 2 bases and J lost 7, with 14 bases in between.

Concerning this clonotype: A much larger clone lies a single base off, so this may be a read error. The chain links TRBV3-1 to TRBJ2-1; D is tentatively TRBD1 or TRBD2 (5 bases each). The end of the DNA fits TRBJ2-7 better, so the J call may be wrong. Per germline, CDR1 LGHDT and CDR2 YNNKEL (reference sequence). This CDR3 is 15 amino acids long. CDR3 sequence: CASSQEGVKYNEQYF. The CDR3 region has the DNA TGTGCCAGCAGCCAAGAGGGGGTCAAATACAATGAGCAGTACTTC.

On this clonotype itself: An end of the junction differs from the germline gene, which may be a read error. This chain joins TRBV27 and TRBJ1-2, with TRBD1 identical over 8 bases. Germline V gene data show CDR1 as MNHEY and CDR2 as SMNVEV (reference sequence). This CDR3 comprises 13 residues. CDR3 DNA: TGTGCCACCACTCAGGGGGCTGGGTATGGCCACACCTTC. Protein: CATTQGAGYGHTF.

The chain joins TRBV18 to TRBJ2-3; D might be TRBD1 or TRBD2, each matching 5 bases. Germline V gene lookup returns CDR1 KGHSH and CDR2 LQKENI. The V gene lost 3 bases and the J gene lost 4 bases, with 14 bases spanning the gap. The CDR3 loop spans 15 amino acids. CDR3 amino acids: CASSPSQGRADTQYF. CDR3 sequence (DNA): TGTGCCAGCTCACCTTCTCAGGGACGCGCAGATACGCAGTATTTT. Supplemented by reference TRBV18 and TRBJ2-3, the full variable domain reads NAGVMQNPRHLVRRRGQEARLRCSPMKGHSHVYWYRQLPEEGLKFMVYLQKENIIDESGMPKERFSAEFPKEGPSILRIQQVVRGDSAAYFCASSPSQGRADTQYFGPGTRLTVL.

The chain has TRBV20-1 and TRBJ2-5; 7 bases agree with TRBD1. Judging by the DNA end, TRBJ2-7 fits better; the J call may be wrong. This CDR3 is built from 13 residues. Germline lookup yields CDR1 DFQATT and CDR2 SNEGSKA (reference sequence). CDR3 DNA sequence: TGCAGTGCTACCGGGACAGATCCCTACGAGCAGTACTTC. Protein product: CSATGTDPYEQYF.

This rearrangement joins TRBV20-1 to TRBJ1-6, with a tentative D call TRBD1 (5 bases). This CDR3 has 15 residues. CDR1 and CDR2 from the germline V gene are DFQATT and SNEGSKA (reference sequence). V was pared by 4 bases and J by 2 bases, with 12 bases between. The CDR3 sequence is CSAKSSTAYNSPLHF. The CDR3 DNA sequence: TGCAGTGCTAAATCTTCGACAGCCTATAATTCACCCCTCCACTTT.

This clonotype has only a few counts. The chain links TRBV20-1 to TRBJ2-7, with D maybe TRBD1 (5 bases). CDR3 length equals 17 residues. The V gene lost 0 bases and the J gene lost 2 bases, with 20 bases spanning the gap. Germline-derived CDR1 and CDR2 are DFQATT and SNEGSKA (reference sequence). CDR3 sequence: CSARDASRGFKTYEQYF. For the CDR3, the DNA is TGCAGTGCTAGAGATGCGTCAAGGGGCTTCAAAACCTACGAGCAGTACTTC.

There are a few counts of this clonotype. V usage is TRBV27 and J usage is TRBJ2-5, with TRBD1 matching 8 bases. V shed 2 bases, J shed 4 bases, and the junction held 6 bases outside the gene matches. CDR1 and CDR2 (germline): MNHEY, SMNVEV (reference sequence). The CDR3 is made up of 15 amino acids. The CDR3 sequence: CASSLGQGYGETQYF. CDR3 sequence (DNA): TGTGCCAGCAGTTTAGGACAGGGCTATGGAGAGACCCAGTACTTC.

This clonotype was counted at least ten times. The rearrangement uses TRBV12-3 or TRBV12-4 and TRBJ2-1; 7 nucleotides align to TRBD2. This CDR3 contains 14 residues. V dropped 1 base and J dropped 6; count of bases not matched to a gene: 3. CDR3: CASSLVRERNEQFF. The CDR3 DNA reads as TGTGCCAGCAGTTTAGTGCGGGAGCGCAATGAGCAGTTCTTC.

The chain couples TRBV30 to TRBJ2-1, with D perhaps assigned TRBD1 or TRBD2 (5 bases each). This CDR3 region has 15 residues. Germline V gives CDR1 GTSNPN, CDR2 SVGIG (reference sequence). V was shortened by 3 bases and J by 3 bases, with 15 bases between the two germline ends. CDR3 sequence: CAWRDRGRYYNEQFF. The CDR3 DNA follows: TGTGCCTGGAGGGACCGGGGCCGTTACTACAATGAGCAGTTCTTC.